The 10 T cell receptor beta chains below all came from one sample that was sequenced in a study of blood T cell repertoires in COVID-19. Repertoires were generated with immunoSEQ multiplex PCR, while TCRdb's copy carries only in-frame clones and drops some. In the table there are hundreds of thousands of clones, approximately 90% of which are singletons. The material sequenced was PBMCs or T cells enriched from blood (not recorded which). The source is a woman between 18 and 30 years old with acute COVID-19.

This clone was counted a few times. CDR3 sequence (DNA): TGTGCCAGCAGTGATCTCTATGGCTACACCTTC. It encodes CASSDLYGYTF. The chain is built from TRBV2 and TRBJ1-2; D gene unclear. Between the trimmed V and J ends, which lost 3 bases and 4 bases, there was a span of 3 bases. CDR3 length: 11 residues. Germline V gene data show CDR1 as SNHLY and CDR2 as FYNNEI.

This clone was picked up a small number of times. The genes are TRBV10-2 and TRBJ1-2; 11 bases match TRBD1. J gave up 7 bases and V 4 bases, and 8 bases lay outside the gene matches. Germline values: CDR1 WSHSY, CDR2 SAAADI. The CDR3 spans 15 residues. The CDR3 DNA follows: TGCGCCAGCAGTGGGAGGACAGGGGGCTTTGGTGGCTACACCTTC. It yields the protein CASSGRTGGFGGYTF.

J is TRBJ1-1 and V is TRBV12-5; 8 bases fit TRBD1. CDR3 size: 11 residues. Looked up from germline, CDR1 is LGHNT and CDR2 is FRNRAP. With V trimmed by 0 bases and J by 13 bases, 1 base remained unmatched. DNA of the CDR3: TGTGCTAGTGGTTTGGTACAGGGGGTTTTCTTT. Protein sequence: CASGLVQGVFF.

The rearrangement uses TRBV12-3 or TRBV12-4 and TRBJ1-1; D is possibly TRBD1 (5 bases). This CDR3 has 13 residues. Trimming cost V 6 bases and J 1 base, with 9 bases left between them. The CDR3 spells CASSATGNTEAFF. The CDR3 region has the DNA TGTGCCAGCAGCGCTACAGGGAACACTGAAGCTTTCTTT.

In DNA form, the CDR3 reads TGTGCCACCTCCGAGGAGGGAAGGAACACCGGGGAGCTGTTTTTT. It codes for CATSEEGRNTGELFF. V gene TRBV2 combines with J gene TRBJ2-2; TRBD2 is a possible D gene (6 bases). CDR3 size: 15 residues. The V end was cut by 10 bases, the J end by 1 base, with 16 bases between. Germline values: CDR1 SNHLY, CDR2 FYNNEI.

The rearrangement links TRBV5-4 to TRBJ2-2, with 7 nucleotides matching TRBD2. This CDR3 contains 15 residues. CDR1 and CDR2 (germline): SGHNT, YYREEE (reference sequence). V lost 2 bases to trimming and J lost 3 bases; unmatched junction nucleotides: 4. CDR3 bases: TGTGCCAGCAGCTTTGGACGGGGGGACACCGGGGAGCTGTTTTTT. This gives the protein CASSFGRGDTGELFF.

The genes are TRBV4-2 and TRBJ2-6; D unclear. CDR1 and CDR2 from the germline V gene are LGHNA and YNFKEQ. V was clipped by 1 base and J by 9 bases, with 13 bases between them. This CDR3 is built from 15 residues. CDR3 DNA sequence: TGTGCCAGCAGCCAAGGTTCAAAACAGATCAACGTCCTGACTTTC. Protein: CASSQGSKQINVLTF.

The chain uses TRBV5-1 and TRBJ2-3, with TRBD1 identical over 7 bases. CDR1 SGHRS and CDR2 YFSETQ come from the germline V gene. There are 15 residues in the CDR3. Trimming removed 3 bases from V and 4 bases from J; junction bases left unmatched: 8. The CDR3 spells CASSSSDRVPDTQYF. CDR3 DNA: TGCGCCAGCAGCTCATCTGACAGGGTCCCAGATACGCAGTATTTT.

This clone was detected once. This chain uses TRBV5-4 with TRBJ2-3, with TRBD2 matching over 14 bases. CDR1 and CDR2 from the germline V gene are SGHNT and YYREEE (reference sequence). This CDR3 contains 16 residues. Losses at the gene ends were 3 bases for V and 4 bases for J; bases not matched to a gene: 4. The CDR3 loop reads CASSSGLAGVSDTQYF. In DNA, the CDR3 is TGTGCCAGCAGCTCGGGACTAGCGGGAGTGTCAGATACGCAGTATTTT.

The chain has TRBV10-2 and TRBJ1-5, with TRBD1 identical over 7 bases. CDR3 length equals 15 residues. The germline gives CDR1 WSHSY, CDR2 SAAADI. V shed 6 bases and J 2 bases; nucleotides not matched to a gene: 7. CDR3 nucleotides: TGCGCCAGCAGCTTAGGGACAGAGGGCAATCAGCCCCAGCATTTT. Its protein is CASSLGTEGNQPQHF.